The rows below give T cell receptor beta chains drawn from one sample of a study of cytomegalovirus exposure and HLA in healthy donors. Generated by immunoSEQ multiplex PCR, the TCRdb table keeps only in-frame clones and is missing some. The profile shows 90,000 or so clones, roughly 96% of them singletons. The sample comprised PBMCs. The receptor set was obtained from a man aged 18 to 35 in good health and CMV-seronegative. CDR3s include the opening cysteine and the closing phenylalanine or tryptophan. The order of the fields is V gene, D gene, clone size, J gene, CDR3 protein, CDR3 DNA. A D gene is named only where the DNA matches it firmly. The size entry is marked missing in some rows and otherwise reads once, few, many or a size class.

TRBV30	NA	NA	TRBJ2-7	CAWSPGALAEQYF	TGTGCCTGGAGCCCAGGGGCGCTTGCCGAGCAGTACTTC
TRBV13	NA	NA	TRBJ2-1	CASSLDATYNEQFF	TGTGCCAGCAGCTTAGACGCTACCTACAATGAGCAGTTCTTC
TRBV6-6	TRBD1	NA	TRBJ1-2	CASSYRGQEDYGYTF	TGTGCCAGCAGTTACCGTGGACAGGAGGACTATGGCTACACCTTC
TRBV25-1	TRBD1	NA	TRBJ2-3	CASSEYEGGPDTQYF	TGTGCCAGCAGTGAATATGAAGGGGGCCCAGATACGCAGTATTTT
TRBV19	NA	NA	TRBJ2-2	CASMGRLTTSSNTGELFF	TGTGCCAGTATGGGCAGGCTAACAACGTCCTCGAACACCGGGGAGCTGTTTTTT
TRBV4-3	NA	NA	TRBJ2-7	CASSQGVEQYF	TGCGCCAGCAGCCAAGGCGTCGAGCAGTACTTC
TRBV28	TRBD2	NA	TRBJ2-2	CASSQSGGNTGELFF	TGTGCCAGCAGTCAGAGCGGGGGTAACACCGGGGAGCTGTTTTTT
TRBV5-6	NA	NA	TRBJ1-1	CASSPIGYDEGRTEAFF	TGTGCCAGCAGCCCGATCGGATATGACGAGGGAAGGACTGAAGCTTTCTTT
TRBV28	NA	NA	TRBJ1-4	CASSTAGLGEKLFF	TGTGCCAGCAGTACGGCCGGGTTAGGTGAAAAACTGTTTTTT
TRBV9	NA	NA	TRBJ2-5	CASTQAGGIRETQYF	TGTGCCAGCACCCAGGCAGGGGGGATAAGAGAGACCCAGTACTTC
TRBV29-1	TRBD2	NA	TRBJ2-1	CSVEDGLAGAYNEQFF	TGCAGCGTTGAAGATGGACTAGCGGGAGCCTACAATGAGCAGTTCTTC
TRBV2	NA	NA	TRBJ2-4	CASSDRNIQYF	TGTGCCAGCAGTGACAGAAACATTCAGTACTTC
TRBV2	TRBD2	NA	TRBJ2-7	CASKREASYEQYF	TGTGCCAGCAAGCGGGAGGCCTCCTACGAGCAGTACTTC
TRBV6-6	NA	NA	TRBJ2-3	CASSYRGRYSDTQYF	TGTGCCAGCAGTTACAGGGGGAGATACTCAGATACGCAGTATTTT
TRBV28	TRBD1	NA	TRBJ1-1	CASSWTGGSAFF	TGTGCCAGCAGTTGGACAGGGGGTAGCGCTTTCTTT
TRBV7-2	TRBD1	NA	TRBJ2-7	CASSSIRDRDYEQYF	TGTGCCAGCAGCTCGATCCGGGACAGGGATTACGAGCAGTACTTC
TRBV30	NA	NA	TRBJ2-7	CAWSGRGFLEQYF	TGTGCCTGGAGTGGAAGAGGGTTCCTCGAGCAGTACTTC
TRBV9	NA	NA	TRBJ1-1	CASSVDSYTEAFF	TGTGCCAGCAGCGTAGACAGTTACACTGAAGCTTTCTTT
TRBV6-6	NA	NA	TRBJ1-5	CASSYRMGDQPQHF	TGTGCCAGCAGTTACCGGATGGGAGACCAGCCCCAGCATTTT
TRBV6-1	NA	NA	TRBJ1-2	CASSEGDYGYTF	TGTGCCAGCAGTGAGGGAGACTATGGCTACACCTTC
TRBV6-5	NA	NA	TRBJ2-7	CASSRPGQTNEQYF	TGTGCCAGCAGCCGCCCGGGACAAACGAACGAGCAGTACTTC
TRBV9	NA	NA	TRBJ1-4	CASNNAGLQEKLFF	TGTGCCAGCAACAACGCAGGGTTACAAGAAAAACTGTTTTTT
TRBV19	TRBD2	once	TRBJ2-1	CASSATSGRNNEQFF	TGTGCCAGTAGTGCCACTAGCGGGAGGAACAATGAGCAGTTCTTC
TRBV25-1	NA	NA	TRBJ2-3	CASSGGQADTQYF	TGTGCCAGCAGTGGGGGCCAGGCAGATACGCAGTATTTT
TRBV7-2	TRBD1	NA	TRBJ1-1	CASSFQGVTEAFF	TGTGCCAGCAGCTTCCAGGGGGTCACTGAAGCTTTCTTT
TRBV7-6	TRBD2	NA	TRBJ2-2	CASSLALDLRLAGVRTGELFF	TGTGCCAGCAGCTTAGCGTTGGACCTGAGACTAGCGGGAGTCCGCACCGGGGAGCTGTTTTTT
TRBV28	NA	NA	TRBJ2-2	CASSFRGVFIAGELFF	TGTGCCAGCAGTTTCAGGGGGGTATTTATCGCCGGGGAGCTGTTTTTT
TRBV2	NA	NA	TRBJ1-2	CASSPTYYGYTF	TGTGCCAGCAGTCCGACTTACTATGGCTACACCTTC
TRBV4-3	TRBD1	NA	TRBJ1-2	CASSQDSGQGYGYTF	TGCGCCAGCAGCCAAGACTCGGGACAGGGATATGGCTACACCTTC
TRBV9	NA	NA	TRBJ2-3	CASSPLGASEDTDTQYF	TGTGCCAGCAGCCCCCTAGGGGCTAGCGAAGACACAGATACGCAGTATTTT
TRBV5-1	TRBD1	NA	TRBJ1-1	CASSSDRGTEAFF	TGCGCCAGCAGCTCAGACAGGGGGACTGAAGCTTTCTTT
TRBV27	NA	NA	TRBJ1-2	CASSRKGVGYTF	TGTGCCAGCAGTCGAAAAGGGGTTGGCTACACCTTC
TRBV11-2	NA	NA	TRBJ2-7	CASSWGQVWYEQYF	TGTGCCAGCAGCTGGGGGCAGGTGTGGTACGAGCAGTACTTC
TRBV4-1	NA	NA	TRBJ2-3	CASSQGGRAITDTQYF	TGCGCCAGCAGCCAAGGTGGCAGGGCCATCACAGATACGCAGTATTTT
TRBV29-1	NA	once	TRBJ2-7	CSVSKRIGRPPTYEQYF	TGCAGCGTCTCCAAGCGGATAGGGAGGCCCCCGACCTACGAGCAGTACTTC
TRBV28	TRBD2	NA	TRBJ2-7	CASSGGYEQYF	TGTGCCAGCAGCGGGGGGTACGAGCAGTACTTC
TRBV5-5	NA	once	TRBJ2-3	CASSFRERRTDTQYF	TGTGCCAGCAGCTTTCGGGAGAGGCGTACAGATACGCAGTATTTT
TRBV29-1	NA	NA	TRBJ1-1	CSVGRGNTEAFF	TGCAGCGTTGGACGCGGGAACACTGAAGCTTTCTTT
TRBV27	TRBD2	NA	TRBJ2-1	CASSLREDSYNEQFF	TGTGCCAGCAGTTTACGGGAGGATTCCTACAATGAGCAGTTCTTC
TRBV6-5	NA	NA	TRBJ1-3	CASSYNRRSGNTIYF	TGTGCCAGCAGTTACAATCGGAGATCTGGAAACACCATATATTTT
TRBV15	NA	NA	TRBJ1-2	CATSDYSPANYGYTF	TGTGCCACCAGCGACTATAGTCCAGCTAACTATGGCTACACCTTC